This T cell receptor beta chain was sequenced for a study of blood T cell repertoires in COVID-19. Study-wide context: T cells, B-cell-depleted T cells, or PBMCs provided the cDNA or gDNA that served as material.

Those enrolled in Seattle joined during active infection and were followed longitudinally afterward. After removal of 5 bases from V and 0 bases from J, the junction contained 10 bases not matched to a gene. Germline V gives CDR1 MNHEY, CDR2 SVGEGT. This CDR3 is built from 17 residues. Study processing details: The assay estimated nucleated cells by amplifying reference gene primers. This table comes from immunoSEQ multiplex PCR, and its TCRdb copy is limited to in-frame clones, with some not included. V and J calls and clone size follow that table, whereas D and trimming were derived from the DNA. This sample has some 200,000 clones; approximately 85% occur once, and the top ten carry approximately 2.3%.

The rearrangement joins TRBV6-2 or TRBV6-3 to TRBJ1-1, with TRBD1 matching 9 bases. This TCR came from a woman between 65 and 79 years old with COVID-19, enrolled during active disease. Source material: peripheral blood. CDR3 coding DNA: TGTGCCAGCAGTCGCCCGATCGGACAGGGGATGAACACTGAAGCTTTCTTT. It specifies CASSRPIGQGMNTEAFF.